This T cell receptor (beta chain) originates from a study of radiation and T cells in renal cell carcinoma (dated by TCRdb to 2019 to 2021). Some background on the complete study: Samples came from a clinical trial, in which primary renal cell carcinomas received 15 Gy stereotactic body radiation therapy followed by nephrectomy 4 weeks later. In total, 50 to 60 samples, comprising roughly 25 tumors and roughly 27 peripheral blood samples, were subjected to TCR beta sequencing. A total of roughly 4 million unique CDR3 nucleotide sequences, encoding 2.5 million to 3 million unique CDR3 amino acid sequences, were found across all 55 or so samples.

For this clone: Its antigen specificity is not known. No much larger clone is present one base from it, and per-base qualities are unavailable.

Following the manufacturer's recommendations, the immunoSEQ kit was used to generate TCR beta libraries from genomic DNA. For library preparation, a first multiplex PCR was performed with proprietary primers, followed by a second PCR in which unique barcodes were added, and bead cleanups were performed after each round. Each sample batch included a kit-provided positive control reaction and a negative control reaction. The final libraries underwent checking on an Agilent 4200 TapeStation D1000 ScreenTape, volumetric pooling, and quantification by qPCR. Sequencing was performed on an Illumina NextSeq500 with a MidOutput 150-cycle cartridge, and 156 Read1 and 15 Index1 cycles were run with kit custom primers. The pooled library was loaded at approximately 0.98 pM with around 22% PhiX control spiked in. As for the original processing: The vendor-processed data were analyzed in R, and a clonotype was defined as all T cells that share the same CDR3 nucleotide sequence. In the clone abundance analyses, frequencies in each sample were normalized to that sample's 10,000 most abundant clones. Public T cell clones, which averaged fewer than five per sample, were excluded before analysis. A difference in abundance of at least 32-fold between compartments was used to define tumor-enriched and baseline blood-enriched clonotypes. A beta-binomial differential abundance model was applied to find clonotypes that expanded or contracted between blood time points. The Baroni-Urbani and Buser coefficient was used to measure tumor-blood repertoire similarity, and groups were compared with two-tailed Wilcoxon tests in R. This immuneACCESS table, as held by TCRdb, lists in-frame sequences with V and J called but not all clones. Of the missing ones, under half trace to an unresolved V gene in checked studies; the others have no known cause. Clone size and V and J calls were adopted from that table, with D and trimming inferred from the DNA. For this sample the table gives some 80,000 clones, of which roughly 85% were detected only once. The ten largest account for approximately 22% of the sample.

The research as a whole found: An increase in top tumor clonotypes in blood was observed from baseline to 2 weeks post-radiation, followed by contraction by 4 weeks, which was taken to suggest transient expansion of tumor-resident clones. With a single-armed trial design, the study had no way to address how radiation dose or scheduling affects the TCR repertoire. No pretreatment tumor biopsies were available, so the baseline intratumoral presence of clonotypes could not be determined. Tracking of blood repertoire dynamics stopped at roughly 29 days after treatment, with no follow-up past that point.

The time point label of this sample denotes: blood 2 weeks post-SBRT. The treatment or condition label here, explained by the study, means: 15 Gy SBRT to primary tumor, nephrectomy 4 weeks later. To follow tumor-enriched clonotypes, peripheral blood was collected serially from radiation-treated patients at baseline and again at 2 weeks and 4 weeks after SBRT. Renal cell carcinoma with clear cell pathology was present in all patients. The QIAamp DNA Blood Mini Kit (Qiagen) was used to prepare genomic DNA for TCR sequencing. The analyses included just those samples that passed every quality control check. Here the sequenced sample was blood, taken from a patient whose treatment included radiotherapy and nephrectomy. This clonotype was sampled from a woman aged 50 to 65 with renal cell carcinoma.

The encoded CDR3 is CASGPDENFNEAFF. The bases are TGTGCTAGTGGTCCCGACGAAAATTTTAATGAAGCTTTCTTT. The rearranged segments are TRBV12-5 and TRBJ1-1; a confident D gene designation cannot be given. Trimming costs V 5 bases and J 7 bases, and their ends lie 17 bases apart. CDR3 length: 14 amino acids, cysteine to phenylalanine. Of the read, only the CDR3 DNA is kept; its 42 bases are in frame from base 1. CDR1 is given as LGHNT and CDR2 as FRNRAP, both from the germline V gene.